Listed here are 22 T cell receptor beta chains from one sample, sequenced in a study of T cell clonotyping in hematopoietic cell transplantation. The assay was immunoSEQ multiplex PCR, and TCRdb's table has in-frame clones only and misses some. The sample lists about 8,700 clones, around 97% occurring once. This sample comprised peripheral blood mononuclear cells, obtained 100 days after allogeneic stem cell transplant. The receptors stem from a male patient between 60 and 69 years old who had an allogeneic stem cell transplant from a related donor, so the T cells may come from the graft donor. Some clones in this sample may be carry-over from other donors' samples.

The chain carries TRBV6-5 and TRBJ1-6; D is ambiguous. The CDR3 spans 14 residues. V was clipped by 0 bases and J by 5 bases, with 5 bases between them. Germline V gene lookup returns CDR1 MNHEY and CDR2 SVGAGI. The CDR3 here is CASSYSSDNSPLHF. Here the CDR3 DNA reads TGTGCCAGCAGTTACTCCAGCGATAATTCACCCCTCCACTTT.

The rearrangement links TRBV6-5 to TRBJ1-3, with no clear D. The CDR3 has 14 amino acids. Germline V lookup: CDR1 MNHEY, CDR2 SVGAGI. V lost 8 bases to trimming and J lost 0 bases, with 11 bases between them. For the CDR3, the DNA is TGTGCCAGCGGTTCAGCATTCTCTGGAAACACCATATATTTT. Translated: CASGSAFSGNTIYF.

The chain couples TRBV19 to TRBJ2-2, with 13 bases lining up with TRBD2. The germline V gene encodes CDR1 LNHDA and CDR2 SQIVND (reference sequence). With 2 bases clipped from V and 3 bases from J, the junction kept 3 bases outside the gene matches. The CDR3 is 17 amino acids. CDR3: CASSILLAGGYTGELFF. In DNA form, the CDR3 reads TGTGCCAGTAGTATACTACTAGCGGGGGGGTACACCGGGGAGCTGTTTTTT.

The chain joins TRBV19 to TRBJ2-1; 10 nucleotides line up with TRBD2. This CDR3 comprises 15 residues. Germline lookup yields CDR1 LNHDA and CDR2 SQIVND (reference sequence). Trimming removed 2 bases from V and 8 bases from J; junction bases left unmatched: 6. CDR3 bases: TGTGCCAGTAGTATACAAGCGGGGGGGCGGCATGAGCAGTTCTTC. Protein: CASSIQAGGRHEQFF. Using reference TRBV19 and TRBJ2-1 for the parts outside the CDR3, the full variable domain is DGGITQSPKYLFRKEGQNVTLSCEQNLNHDAMYWYRQDPGQGLRLIYYSQIVNDFQKGDIAEGYSVSREKKESFPLTVTSAQKNPTAFYLCASSIQAGGRHEQFFGPGTRLTVL.

The chain has TRBV30 and TRBJ1-4; a possible D gene is TRBD1 (5 bases). This CDR3 is built from 13 residues. Trimming removed 0 bases at V and 8 bases at J, with 10 bases between. Germline V gene lookup returns CDR1 GTSNPN and CDR2 SVGIG (reference sequence). CDR3 DNA: TGTGCCTGGAGTGTAAGGCGGGGGGAAAAACTGTTTTTT. Its translation is CAWSVRRGEKLFF.

V usage is TRBV5-1 and J usage is TRBJ1-1; the D gene is possibly TRBD1 (6 bases). V was pared by 0 bases and J by 5 bases, with 14 bases between. Germline V gene data show CDR1 as SGHRS and CDR2 as YFSETQ. This CDR3 has 15 residues. The CDR3 region has the DNA TGCGCCAGCAGCTTGGCGGGGGGCCCACAGACTGAAGCTTTCTTT. Its protein product is CASSLAGGPQTEAFF.

The chain employs TRBV7-3 and TRBJ2-3; no clear D gene. This CDR3 spans 16 amino acids. V was clipped by 5 bases and J by 2 bases, with 17 bases between them. The germline V gene has CDR1 SGHTA and CDR2 FQGTGA. The CDR3: CASSQSSSSHTDTQYF. The CDR3 DNA sequence: TGTGCCAGCAGCCAATCATCTAGTTCCCACACAGATACGCAGTATTTT.

V usage is TRBV28 and J usage is TRBJ2-5; 7 bases map to TRBD1. V lost 5 bases to trimming and J lost 3 bases; unmatched junction nucleotides: 6. Germline CDR1 is MDHEN and CDR2 is SYDVKM. The CDR3 consists of 14 residues. Written as DNA, the CDR3 is TGTGCCAGCAGTGTGACAGGGAGAAAAGAGACCCAGTACTTC. Translating gives CASSVTGRKETQYF.

J is TRBJ2-2 and V is TRBV7-3; D not resolved. This CDR3 comprises 16 residues. Trimming pared 5 bases from V and 0 bases from J, leaving 13 bases between. The germline CDR1 and CDR2 sequences are SGHTA and FQGTGA. The CDR3 protein is CASSPQPAPNTGELFF. CDR3 coding DNA: TGTGCCAGCAGCCCCCAGCCGGCCCCGAACACCGGGGAGCTGTTTTTT.

This clone came up once. V usage is TRBV19 and J usage is TRBJ2-2; 10 bases map to TRBD2. The CDR3 runs to 17 residues. V lost 5 bases and J lost 4; bases outside the gene matches: 10. Germline-derived CDR1 and CDR2 are LNHDA and SQIVND (reference sequence). The CDR3 sequence: CASSAFSGGVGTGELFF. CDR3 in DNA: TGTGCCAGTAGTGCCTTCAGCGGGGGGGTCGGCACCGGGGAGCTGTTTTTT.

The V gene is TRBV2, the J gene TRBJ1-6; D is possibly TRBD1 (6 bases). Per germline, CDR1 SNHLY and CDR2 FYNNEI. V lost 6 bases to trimming and J lost 6 bases, with 15 bases between them. This CDR3 region has 15 residues. The CDR3 nucleotides are TGTGCCAGCAGGGACGGACGGGGGCTTAATTCACCCCTCCACTTT. Translation: CASRDGRGLNSPLHF.

The chain is built from TRBV5-1 and TRBJ1-1; D is ambiguous. V shed 1 base and J shed 1 base, with 5 bases lying between them. Per the germline V gene, CDR1 is SGHRS and CDR2 is YFSETQ. The CDR3 loop spans 13 amino acids. The CDR3 spells CASSLFWNTEAFF. As DNA, the CDR3 is TGCGCCAGCAGCTTGTTTTGGAACACTGAAGCTTTCTTT.

The V and J genes are TRBV2 and TRBJ2-3, with unresolved D. CDR1 and CDR2 from the germline V gene are SNHLY and FYNNEI. This CDR3 has 12 amino acids. The germline V and J ends were trimmed by 7 bases and 10 bases, with 15 bases remaining between them. CDR3 protein: CASTKDLQAQYF. The CDR3, as DNA: TGTGCCAGCACTAAGGACCTCCAGGCGCAGTATTTT.

The chain is built from TRBV14 and TRBJ1-4; D perhaps matches TRBD1 (5 bases). From germline, CDR1 is SGHDN and CDR2 FVKESK. This CDR3 contains 13 residues. Trimming cost V 6 bases and J 6 bases, with 11 bases left between them. CDR3 in amino acids: CASSPGRDEKLFF. For the CDR3, the DNA is TGTGCCAGCAGTCCAGGGAGGGATGAAAAACTGTTTTTT.

This clone appeared once. The V call is TRBV28, the J call TRBJ2-3; the match to TRBD1 covers 9 bases. This CDR3 region has 15 residues. Trimming at V came to 2 bases and at J to 2 bases, leaving 2 bases not matched to a gene. Germline V CDR1 and CDR2: MDHEN, SYDVKM. CDR3 amino acids: CASSLGTGTTDTQYF. DNA of the CDR3: TGTGCCAGCAGTTTAGGGACAGGGACCACAGATACGCAGTATTTT.

The V and J genes are TRBV27 and TRBJ1-2, with D perhaps matching TRBD1 (5 bases). V lost 1 base and J 8 bases, leaving 14 bases between the germline ends. This CDR3 spans 14 amino acids. Germline assignment: CDR1 MNHEY and CDR2 SMNVEV (reference sequence). The CDR3 is CASSLYGQGGGYTF. DNA of the CDR3: TGTGCCAGCAGTTTATACGGGCAGGGTGGCGGCTACACCTTC.

The chain has TRBV4-3 and TRBJ1-1, with 8 bases lining up with TRBD1. Trimming cost V 3 bases and J 3 bases; bases outside gene matches: 9. CDR1 is LGHNA, CDR2 YSLEER, per germline. This CDR3 comprises 16 residues. The CDR3 protein is CASSQGTGTGDTEAFF. CDR3 nucleotide sequence: TGCGCCAGCAGCCAGGGAACCGGGACAGGTGACACTGAAGCTTTCTTT.

CDR3 sequence (DNA): TGTGCCAGCAGCTCCAGGGTTCCTAGCACAGATACGCAGTATTTT. Its translation is CASSSRVPSTDTQYF. This rearrangement joins TRBV5-8 to TRBJ2-3; a possible D gene is TRBD1 (5 bases). Germline loops: CDR1 SGHTS, CDR2 YDEGEE. Trimming shortened V by 3 bases and J by 0 bases, and 11 bases separated the two germline ends. The CDR3 has 15 amino acids.

V usage is TRBV29-1 and J usage is TRBJ1-6, with 9 positions matching TRBD1. Germline V lookup: CDR1 SQVTM, CDR2 ANQGSEA. The J segment lost 8 bases and the V segment lost 5 bases, leaving 4 bases of the junction unmatched. The CDR3 contains 13 residues. Written as DNA, the CDR3 is TGCAGCGTTCTACAGGGGGCTTATTCACCCCTCCACTTT. It codes for CSVLQGAYSPLHF. Together with reference TRBV29-1 and TRBJ1-6, the CDR3 gives the full variable domain: SAVISQKPSRDICQRGTSLTIQCQVDSQVTMMFWYRQQPGQSLTLIATANQGSEATYESGFVIDKFPISRPNLTFSTLTVSNMSPEDSSIYLCSVLQGAYSPLHFGNGTRLTVT.

The chain uses TRBV5-1 and TRBJ2-6; D unclear. In germline, CDR1 is SGHRS, CDR2 YFSETQ. V lost 0 bases and J 3 bases, leaving 7 bases between the germline ends. This CDR3 region has 15 residues. The CDR3 region is CASSLVGSGANVLTF. The DNA of the CDR3 is TGCGCCAGCAGCTTGGTAGGCAGTGGGGCCAACGTCCTGACTTTC.

This chain uses TRBV5-1 with TRBJ1-5; 7 bases match TRBD1. The CDR3 has 16 residues. Germline trimming cut 1 base from V and 4 bases from J; bases unmatched to any gene: 8. Looked up from germline, CDR1 is SGHRS and CDR2 is YFSETQ. The CDR3 sequence: CASSLRTGGENQPQHF. Here the CDR3 DNA reads TGCGCCAGCAGCTTGAGGACAGGAGGGGAAAATCAGCCCCAGCATTTT.

This chain uses TRBV28 with TRBJ1-2, with unresolved D. The CDR3 length is 14 residues. Germline V gene sequence: CDR1 MDHEN, CDR2 SYDVKM. V was clipped by 6 bases and J by 0 bases, with 11 bases between them. CDR3 region: CASRSHNSNYGYTF. In nucleotides, the CDR3 is TGTGCCAGCAGAAGCCACAATTCTAACTATGGCTACACCTTC.